Listed below are T cell receptor beta chains from one sample, sequenced in a study of T-cell memory formation after mild COVID-19. TCRdb reprocessed the 5' RACE reads via MiXCR and lists one record per CDR3 protein. Among some 250,000 distinct CDR3 sequences listed, 15% to 20% were seen once. Sequencing was performed on PBMCs or a T cell subset sorted from them (not recorded which). The receptor source for this set is a man aged 18 to 30 who had mild COVID-19 (a few samples of this study predate the infection). Cell type and time point are not known. CDR3s include the opening cysteine and the closing phenylalanine or tryptophan. Each record gives: clone size, D gene, CDR3 length, J gene, V gene, CDR3 protein, CDR3 DNA. D genes are given only for firm matches. Size tells how often a clone was seen (once, few, many) or the class of an expanded clone, and some rows leave it out.

clone size: .; D gene: TRBD2; CDR3 length: 15; J gene: TRBJ2-1; V gene: TRBV7-7; CDR3 protein: CASSLDTSGGREQFF; CDR3 DNA: TGTGCTAGCAGCTTAGATACTAGCGGGGGTAGAGAGCAGTTCTTC
clone size: few; D gene: TRBD1; CDR3 length: 14; J gene: TRBJ1-4; V gene: TRBV6-5; CDR3 protein: CASRRTGARTKLFF; CDR3 DNA: TGTGCCAGCAGACGGACAGGGGCGCGAACCAAACTGTTTTTT
clone size: .; D gene: .; CDR3 length: 12; J gene: TRBJ2-5; V gene: TRBV7-2; CDR3 protein: CASSPQRETQYF; CDR3 DNA: TGTGCCAGCAGCCCCCAGCGTGAGACCCAGTACTTC
clone size: .; D gene: .; CDR3 length: 13; J gene: TRBJ2-7; V gene: TRBV5-1; CDR3 protein: CASGTQLVPEQYF; CDR3 DNA: TGCGCCAGCGGTACTCAACTAGTTCCCGAGCAGTACTTC
clone size: .; D gene: TRBD2; CDR3 length: 17; J gene: TRBJ2-3; V gene: TRBV5-1; CDR3 protein: CASSSALADLSTDTQYF; CDR3 DNA: TGCGCCAGCAGCTCGGCCCTAGCGGACCTAAGCACAGATACGCAGTATTTT
clone size: .; D gene: .; CDR3 length: 15; J gene: TRBJ1-5; V gene: TRBV7-2; CDR3 protein: CASSPGRGGGQPQHF; CDR3 DNA: TGTGCCAGCAGCCCCGGGAGGGGAGGCGGTCAGCCCCAGCATTTT
clone size: few; D gene: TRBD1; CDR3 length: 17; J gene: TRBJ2-3; V gene: TRBV4-3; CDR3 protein: CASSQDRTGASTDTQYF; CDR3 DNA: TGCGCCAGCAGCCAAGATAGGACAGGGGCGAGCACAGATACGCAGTATTTT
clone size: .; D gene: TRBD1; CDR3 length: 14; J gene: TRBJ2-7; V gene: TRBV20-1; CDR3 protein: CSARGLAGGREQYF; CDR3 DNA: TGCAGTGCTAGAGGATTGGCAGGGGGCCGGGAGCAGTACTTC
clone size: many; D gene: .; CDR3 length: 11; J gene: TRBJ2-7; V gene: TRBV5-6; CDR3 protein: CASSSYYEQYF; CDR3 DNA: TGTGCCAGCAGCTCCTACTACGAGCAGTACTTC
clone size: .; D gene: TRBD2; CDR3 length: 15; J gene: TRBJ2-7; V gene: TRBV7-9; CDR3 protein: CASSPTLAGGDEQYF; CDR3 DNA: TGTGCCAGCAGCCCCACGCTTGCGGGGGGCGACGAGCAGTACTTC
clone size: .; D gene: .; CDR3 length: 15; J gene: TRBJ2-1; V gene: TRBV20-1; CDR3 protein: CSARAKRTSYNEQFF; CDR3 DNA: TGCAGTGCTAGAGCGAAAAGAACCTCCTACAATGAGCAGTTCTTC
clone size: .; D gene: .; CDR3 length: 15; J gene: TRBJ2-2; V gene: TRBV12-3/TRBV12-4; CDR3 protein: CASSPSPGGKGELFF; CDR3 DNA: TGTGCCAGCAGCCCCTCCCCCGGGGGAAAAGGGGAGCTGTTTTTT
clone size: .; D gene: .; CDR3 length: 14; J gene: TRBJ2-1; V gene: TRBV2; CDR3 protein: CASSEAPMIDEQFF; CDR3 DNA: TGTGCCAGCAGTGAAGCCCCTATGATCGATGAGCAGTTCTTC
clone size: few; D gene: .; CDR3 length: 15; J gene: TRBJ2-1; V gene: TRBV3-1; CDR3 protein: CASSQDMGSYNEQFF; CDR3 DNA: TGTGCCAGCAGCCAAGATATGGGCAGCTACAATGAGCAGTTCTTC
clone size: few; D gene: .; CDR3 length: 11; J gene: TRBJ2-7; V gene: TRBV12-3/TRBV12-4; CDR3 protein: CASSLSDEQYF; CDR3 DNA: TGTGCCAGCAGTTTATCGGACGAGCAGTACTTC
clone size: .; D gene: .; CDR3 length: 14; J gene: TRBJ1-2; V gene: TRBV4-3; CDR3 protein: CASSQENRDPGYTF; CDR3 DNA: TGCGCCAGCAGCCAAGAAAACAGGGACCCTGGCTACACCTTC
clone size: few; D gene: .; CDR3 length: 15; J gene: TRBJ2-2; V gene: TRBV12-3/TRBV12-4; CDR3 protein: CASRSPGTYTGELFF; CDR3 DNA: TGTGCCAGCAGATCCCCGGGCACCTACACCGGGGAGCTGTTTTTT
clone size: few; D gene: TRBD1; CDR3 length: 16; J gene: TRBJ2-7; V gene: TRBV7-2; CDR3 protein: CASSLAWTGGRWEQYF; CDR3 DNA: TGTGCCAGCAGCTTAGCTTGGACAGGCGGCAGGTGGGAGCAGTACTTC
clone size: few; D gene: .; CDR3 length: 18; J gene: TRBJ2-3; V gene: TRBV4-1; CDR3 protein: CASSQEVARNGRTDTQYF; CDR3 DNA: TGCGCCAGCAGCCAAGAGGTGGCGCGGAATGGGCGCACAGATACGCAGTATTTT
clone size: few; D gene: .; CDR3 length: 16; J gene: TRBJ2-6; V gene: TRBV24-1; CDR3 protein: CATSDRTSSEANVLTF; CDR3 DNA: TGTGCCACCAGTGATCGGACCTCCTCTGAGGCCAACGTCCTGACTTTC
clone size: many; D gene: .; CDR3 length: 14; J gene: TRBJ2-7; V gene: TRBV7-2; CDR3 protein: CASSPTNMGVEQYF; CDR3 DNA: TGTGCCAGCAGCCCTACCAACATGGGGGTCGAGCAGTACTTC
clone size: few; D gene: .; CDR3 length: 12; J gene: TRBJ2-1; V gene: TRBV27; CDR3 protein: CASSFGTNEQFF; CDR3 DNA: TGTGCCAGCAGTTTCGGTACGAATGAGCAGTTCTTC
clone size: .; D gene: TRBD1; CDR3 length: 16; J gene: TRBJ1-4; V gene: TRBV6-5; CDR3 protein: CASSYLRGQGNEKLFF; CDR3 DNA: TGTGCCAGCAGTTACCTTAGGGGACAGGGTAATGAAAAACTGTTTTTT
clone size: .; D gene: .; CDR3 length: 17; J gene: TRBJ1-1; V gene: TRBV3-1; CDR3 protein: CASSQDLPRQADIEAFF; CDR3 DNA: TGTGCCAGCAGCCAAGATCTCCCGCGACAAGCCGATATTGAAGCTTTCTTT
clone size: few; D gene: .; CDR3 length: 13; J gene: TRBJ2-1; V gene: TRBV7-9; CDR3 protein: CASSLRDNNEQFF; CDR3 DNA: TGTGCCAGCAGCTTACGGGATAACAATGAGCAGTTCTTC
clone size: few; D gene: .; CDR3 length: 14; J gene: TRBJ1-1; V gene: TRBV5-1; CDR3 protein: CASSRRDGHTEAFF; CDR3 DNA: TGCGCCAGCAGTCGAAGGGACGGACACACTGAAGCTTTCTTT
clone size: .; D gene: .; CDR3 length: 11; J gene: TRBJ2-5; V gene: TRBV11-2; CDR3 protein: CASSVVETQYF; CDR3 DNA: TGTGCCAGCAGCGTCGTAGAGACCCAGTACTTC